The 15 T cell receptor beta chains below all came from one sample that was sequenced in a study of blood T cell repertoires in COVID-19. Clones were read by immunoSEQ multiplex PCR, and TCRdb kept only the in-frame ones, dropping some. The table lists hundreds of thousands of clones, 70% to 90% of them singletons, with less than 3.5% in the top ten. The sample comprised peripheral blood. The receptor set was obtained from a woman aged 25 to 39 with COVID-19, enrolled during active disease.

The chain carries TRBV7-9 and TRBJ2-5, with 7 nucleotides matching TRBD1. CDR3 length equals 16 residues. The junction had 7 bases not matched to a gene; V was cut back by 1 base and J by 2 bases. Germline CDR1 SEHNR, CDR2 FQNEAQ (reference sequence). Written as DNA, the CDR3 is TGTGCCAGCAGCTTAGTCGGACAGGTACAGCAAGAGACCCAGTACTTC. It is translated as CASSLVGQVQQETQYF.

This chain connects TRBV9 to TRBJ1-6, with D hard to call. V dropped 0 bases and J dropped 6 bases, with 10 bases sitting between them. The CDR3 totals 15 residues. CDR1 SGDLS and CDR2 YYNGEE come from the germline V gene. CDR3 coding DNA: TGTGCCAGCAGCGTAGGGTGGGGAGGTAATTCACCCCTCCACTTT. This encodes CASSVGWGGNSPLHF.

The rearrangement uses TRBV6-2 or TRBV6-3 and TRBJ2-7, with 9 bases lining up with TRBD2. Germline V CDR1 and CDR2: MNHEY, SVGEGT. V dropped 5 bases and J dropped 2; count of bases not matched to a gene: 4. This CDR3 is 14 amino acids long. CDR3 sequence (DNA): TGTGCCAGCAGTCCCGGGACTAGCCCCTACGAGCAGTACTTC. It codes for CASSPGTSPYEQYF.

The chain has TRBV12-3 or TRBV12-4 and TRBJ1-2, with D uncertain. V was clipped by 2 bases and J by 4 bases, with 8 bases between them. The CDR3 contains 13 residues. Written as DNA, the CDR3 is TGTGCCAGCAGTTTACGGGGTGGCTATGGCTACACCTTC. Its protein product is CASSLRGGYGYTF.

V gene TRBV19 combines with J gene TRBJ2-2, with D possibly TRBD2 on 7 matching bases. This CDR3 is 15 amino acids long. Germline CDR1 is LNHDA and CDR2 is SQIVND (reference sequence). V was clipped by 1 base and J by 5 bases, with 11 bases between them. The CDR3 sequence: CASSIAGGRTGELFF. CDR3 in DNA: TGTGCCAGTAGTATAGCGGGGGGCCGGACCGGGGAGCTGTTTTTT.

The chain employs TRBV12-3 or TRBV12-4 and TRBJ2-7; 7 bases are shared with TRBD2. The CDR3 consists of 12 residues. V shed 6 bases, J shed 5 bases, and the junction held 4 bases outside the gene matches. The CDR3 region has the DNA TGTGCCAGCAGCCGTGGACTAGACGAGCAGTACGTC. Amino acids: CASSRGLDEQYV.

The chain recombines TRBV6-5 with TRBJ1-3, with TRBD1 as a possible D gene (5 bases). Germline V gene lookup returns CDR1 MNHEY and CDR2 SVGAGI. The CDR3 consists of 16 residues. V was clipped by 0 bases and J by 0 bases, with 9 bases between them. The CDR3 bases are TGTGCCAGCAGTTACTCAACAGGCTACTCTGGAAACACCATATATTTT. This translates into CASSYSTGYSGNTIYF.

There are many counts of this clone. The chain uses TRBV6-1 and TRBJ2-5, with 7 bases lining up with TRBD2. Germline CDR1 and CDR2: MNHNS and SASEGT. V lost 3 bases, J lost 2 bases, and 15 bases stayed unmatched. This CDR3 comprises 18 residues. CDR3 in DNA: TGTGCCAGCAGTGAGGGACTACCCCGGGCCTACCGTCAAGAGACCCAGTACTTC. It translates to CASSEGLPRAYRQETQYF.

The gene calls are TRBV5-6 and TRBJ1-2; perhaps TRBD1 as D (6 bases). The CDR3 totals 16 residues. V lost 6 bases and J 7 bases, leaving 25 bases between the germline ends. CDR1 is SGHDT, CDR2 YYEEEE, per germline. CDR3 sequence reads: CASTWGIGGRGSGYTF. As DNA, the CDR3 is TGTGCCAGCACCTGGGGTATAGGAGGCAGGGGCTCTGGCTACACCTTC.

The genes are TRBV6-6 and TRBJ1-1; a weak D match, TRBD1 (5 bases). The germline V and J ends were trimmed by 2 bases and 5 bases, with 12 bases remaining between them. Germline assignment: CDR1 MNHNY and CDR2 SVGAGI (reference sequence). This CDR3 spans 14 amino acids. CDR3 bases: TGTGCCAGCAGTTACCGCCAGGGTTGGACTGAAGCTTTCTTT. It translates to CASSYRQGWTEAFF.

The V gene is TRBV24-1, the J gene TRBJ2-5; TRBD2 matches 13 bases. Trimming at V came to 7 bases and at J to 5 bases, leaving 6 bases not matched to a gene. Per the germline V gene, CDR1 is KGHDR and CDR2 is SFDVKD. This CDR3 region has 15 residues. CDR3: CATSGTSGVAETQYF. The CDR3 nucleotides read TGTGCCACCAGCGGGACTAGCGGGGTTGCGGAGACCCAGTACTTC.

V is TRBV27 and J is TRBJ1-2, with TRBD1 matching 7 bases. V trimming: 0 bases; J trimming: 2 bases; junction bases outside the gene matches: 3. The CDR3 is 15 residues long. Germline-derived CDR1 and CDR2 are MNHEY and SMNVEV (reference sequence). The CDR3 DNA is TGTGCCAGCAGTTTATCGACAGGGAGGAACTATGGCTACACCTTC. It yields the protein CASSLSTGRNYGYTF.

The rearrangement links TRBV7-2 to TRBJ1-5; D remains unclear. CDR1 and CDR2 (germline): SGHTA, FQGNSA. The length of the CDR3 is 16 residues. V was trimmed by 2 bases and J by 0 bases, leaving 11 bases between them. CDR3 loop: CASSLMSGYSNQPQHF. The CDR3 DNA follows: TGTGCCAGCAGCTTAATGTCGGGGTATAGCAATCAGCCCCAGCATTTT.

In its sample, this clone was seen once. V usage is TRBV19 and J usage is TRBJ1-1, with D perhaps TRBD1 (6 bases). The CDR3 totals 14 residues. The germline V gene encodes CDR1 LNHDA and CDR2 SQIVND (reference sequence). V lost 3 bases and J lost 5, with 13 bases in between. CDR3 DNA sequence: TGTGCCAGTAGTATTATGACAGGAGAGACTGAAGCTTTCTTT. Amino acids: CASSIMTGETEAFF.

This chain uses TRBV9 with TRBJ2-1, with TRBD2 matching 15 bases. The CDR3 totals 17 residues. V dropped 4 bases and J dropped 5; count of bases not matched to a gene: 7. Germline loops: CDR1 SGDLS, CDR2 YYNGEE. The CDR3 spells CASSRTSGRAGDNEQFF. The CDR3 nucleotides read TGTGCCAGCAGCAGGACTAGCGGGAGGGCCGGCGACAATGAGCAGTTCTTC.